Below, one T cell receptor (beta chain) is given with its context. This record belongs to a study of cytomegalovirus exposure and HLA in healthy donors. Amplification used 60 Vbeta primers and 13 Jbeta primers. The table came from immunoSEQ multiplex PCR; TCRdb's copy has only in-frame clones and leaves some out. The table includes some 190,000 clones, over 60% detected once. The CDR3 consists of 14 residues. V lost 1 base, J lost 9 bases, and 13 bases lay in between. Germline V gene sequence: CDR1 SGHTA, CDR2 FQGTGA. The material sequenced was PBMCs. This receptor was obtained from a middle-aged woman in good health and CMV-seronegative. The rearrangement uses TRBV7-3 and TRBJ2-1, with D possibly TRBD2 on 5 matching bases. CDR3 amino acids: CASSLKGEGGEQFF. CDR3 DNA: TGTGCCAGCAGCTTAAAAGGTGAAGGAGGTGAGCAGTTCTTC.